These T cell receptor beta chains were read from a single sample in a study of technical replicates of blood from four donors. Assay used: immunoSEQ multiplex PCR; TCRdb lists only in-frame clones, some missing. The sample lists 70,000 to 80,000 clones, around 97% seen once, with roughly 0.21% in the top ten. Sequencing was carried out using T cells isolated from PBMCs. These receptors all stem from a human donor in good health. CDR3s include the opening cysteine and the closing phenylalanine or tryptophan. A D gene is named only where the DNA matches it firmly. Only some rows state a clone size, as once, few, many or a class for expanded clones.

clone size	D gene	V gene	J gene	CDR3 protein	CDR3 DNA
once	TRBD1	TRBV28	TRBJ1-2	CASSLTRTGLEGYTF	TGTGCCAGCAGTTTAACTCGGACAGGATTAGAAGGCTACACCTTC
-	-	TRBV5-1	TRBJ1-1	CASSFGQSFEAFF	TGCGCCAGCAGCTTTGGACAGTCATTTGAAGCTTTCTTT
-	-	TRBV30	TRBJ2-3	CAWSVGGPTDTQYF	TGTGCCTGGAGTGTTGGGGGCCCCACAGATACGCAGTATTTT
-	TRBD1	TRBV29-1	TRBJ1-2	CSVESDGTEYGYTF	TGCAGCGTTGAGTCGGACGGGACAGAATATGGCTACACCTTC
-	TRBD1	TRBV5-4	TRBJ1-2	CASSTDRDYGYTF	TGTGCCAGCAGCACGGACAGGGACTATGGCTACACCTTC
-	-	TRBV30	TRBJ1-1	CAWSVQTTEAFF	TGTGCCTGGAGTGTACAGACCACTGAAGCTTTCTTT
-	TRBD2	TRBV5-1	TRBJ2-1	CASSLTSERIEQFF	TGCGCCAGCAGCTTGACTAGCGAGCGGATTGAGCAGTTCTTC
-	-	TRBV7-6	TRBJ2-2	CASSSYQGSSTGELFF	TGTGCCAGCAGCTCTTATCAGGGAAGTAGCACCGGGGAGCTGTTTTTT
-	-	TRBV28	TRBJ1-4	CASSLYPSGATNEKLFF	TGTGCCAGCAGTTTATACCCCTCAGGGGCAACTAATGAAAAACTGTTTTTT
-	TRBD1	TRBV28	TRBJ2-5	CASSSQGRGATQYF	TGTGCCAGCAGTTCACAGGGGAGAGGGGCGACCCAGTACTTC
-	TRBD2	TRBV6-5	TRBJ2-2	CASSLAGGTNTGELFF	TGTGCCAGCAGTTTAGCGGGGGGTACGAACACCGGGGAGCTGTTTTTT
once	TRBD1	TRBV6-6	TRBJ1-1	CASRQGQGNVRRAFF	TGTGCCAGCAGGCAGGGACAGGGGAACGTCAGGAGAGCTTTCTTT
-	-	TRBV7-8	TRBJ2-1	CASSPDREQFF	TGTGCCAGCAGCCCGGACAGAGAGCAGTTCTTC
-	-	TRBV9	TRBJ1-6	CASSVGPTGNSPLHF	TGTGCCAGCAGCGTAGGACCTACAGGGAACTCACCCCTCCACTTT
-	-	TRBV19	TRBJ1-2	CASSIGGTRNYGYTF	TGTGCCAGTAGTATAGGAGGGACTCGCAACTATGGCTACACCTTC
-	TRBD2	TRBV28	TRBJ2-5	CASVRLAGGRETQYF	TGTGCCAGCGTAAGGCTAGCGGGAGGTCGAGAGACCCAGTACTTC
-	-	TRBV10-3	TRBJ2-7	CAISESHNEQYF	TGTGCCATCAGTGAGTCACACAACGAGCAGTACTTC
once	-	TRBV5-1	TRBJ1-4	CASSLAGFPNEKLFF	TGCGCCAGCAGCTTGGCAGGGTTCCCTAATGAAAAACTGTTTTTT
-	TRBD1	TRBV6-5	TRBJ1-1	CASSPRQGEAFF	TGTGCCAGCAGTCCTAGACAGGGTGAAGCTTTCTTT
-	-	TRBV27	TRBJ1-1	CASSLEWGGDTEAFF	TGTGCCAGCAGCCTCGAGTGGGGAGGGGACACTGAAGCTTTCTTT
once	-	TRBV4-1	TRBJ1-5	CASSQDAWRDQPQHF	TGCGCCAGCAGCCAAGATGCCTGGCGGGATCAGCCCCAGCATTTT
-	-	TRBV29-1	TRBJ2-7	CSVVVRGSYEQYF	TGCAGCGTTGTAGTTAGGGGTTCCTACGAGCAGTACTTC
-	-	TRBV18	TRBJ1-3	CASSGKDAGNTIYF	TGTGCCAGCTCGGGCAAAGACGCTGGAAACACCATATATTTT
-	-	TRBV19	TRBJ2-2	CASSIKPVQTGELFF	TGTGCCAGTAGTATCAAGCCGGTACAGACCGGGGAGCTGTTTTTT
-	TRBD1	TRBV29-1	TRBJ2-5	CSVLTGASETQYF	TGCAGCGTCTTGACAGGGGCATCGGAGACCCAGTACTTC
-	-	TRBV4-1	TRBJ2-7	CASSQDLQNYEQYF	TGCGCCAGCAGCCAAGATCTCCAGAACTACGAGCAGTACTTC
-	-	TRBV6-1	TRBJ1-5	CASSEIQGLKTNQPQHF	TGTGCCAGCAGTGAGATACAGGGATTAAAAACCAATCAGCCCCAGCATTTT
-	-	TRBV5-1	TRBJ1-1	CASSLVGDTEAFF	TGCGCCAGCAGCTTGGTCGGGGACACTGAAGCTTTCTTT
-	-	TRBV7-9	TRBJ1-1	CASSLEEVVNTEAFF	TGTGCCAGCAGCTTGGAGGAGGTTGTGAACACTGAAGCTTTCTTT
-	TRBD1	TRBV23-1	TRBJ2-5	CASGDPNRGLGETQYF	TGCGCCAGCGGTGACCCTAACAGGGGTTTGGGAGAGACCCAGTACTTC
-	-	TRBV28	TRBJ2-3	CASSFEGDTDTQYF	TGTGCCAGCAGTTTCGAGGGGGACACAGATACGCAGTATTTT
-	TRBD1	TRBV19	TRBJ1-5	CASGDRAGSSNQPQHF	TGTGCCAGTGGGGACAGGGCTGGGTCCAGCAATCAGCCCCAGCATTTT
-	-	TRBV6-6	TRBJ2-7	CASSIDSAEQYF	TGTGCCAGCAGTATCGACAGTGCGGAGCAGTACTTC
-	-	TRBV7-2	TRBJ1-4	CASRRRDSSTNEKLFF	TGTGCCAGCAGACGACGAGACAGCTCAACTAATGAAAAACTGTTTTTT
-	TRBD2	TRBV19	TRBJ2-3	CASSGGGDTQYF	TGTGCCAGTAGTGGCGGGGGAGATACGCAGTATTTT
-	-	TRBV5-4	TRBJ1-4	CASSLAGGNENEKLFF	TGTGCCAGCAGCTTAGCTGGAGGGAACGAGAATGAAAAACTGTTTTTT
once	TRBD1	TRBV5-1	TRBJ2-5	CASSFDRDGETQYF	TGCGCCAGCAGCTTCGACAGGGACGGAGAGACCCAGTACTTC
-	-	TRBV29-1	TRBJ2-1	CSSGGSSYNEQFF	TGCAGCAGTGGTGGTAGCTCCTACAATGAGCAGTTCTTC
-	-	TRBV10-3	TRBJ2-2	CAISDFGGTGELFF	TGTGCCATCAGTGATTTCGGGGGCACCGGGGAGCTGTTTTTT
-	TRBD1	TRBV29-1	TRBJ1-2	CSAVGTETNF	TGCAGCGCCGTGGGGACAGAGACCAACTTC
-	-	TRBV7-9	TRBJ2-3	CASSLGGGQTLDTQYF	TGTGCCAGCAGCTTAGGGGGGGGCCAGACCCTGGATACGCAGTATTTT
-	-	TRBV6-5	TRBJ2-7	CASSSRGLEQYF	TGTGCCAGCAGTTCCAGGGGCCTCGAGCAGTACTTC
-	TRBD1	TRBV5-6	TRBJ2-2	CASNPLGTGITMSGELFF	TGTGCCAGCAACCCTTTGGGGACAGGGATAACAATGTCCGGGGAGCTGTTTTTT
-	TRBD1	TRBV9	TRBJ1-2	CASSADRAADGYTF	TGTGCCAGCAGCGCCGACAGGGCAGCTGATGGCTACACCTTC
once	TRBD2	TRBV6-5	TRBJ2-3	CASSYAGGITDTQYF	TGTGCCAGCAGTTACGCGGGAGGGATTACAGATACGCAGTATTTT